Detailed here is one T cell receptor (beta chain). The CDR3 has 12 residues. The ends lost 4 bases at V and 8 bases at J; junction bases unmatched: 1. In germline, CDR1 is ENHRY, CDR2 SYGVKD. The sample originates from a study of Ad26.COV2.S vaccination and SARS-CoV-2 variants. Generated by immunoSEQ multiplex PCR, the TCRdb table keeps only in-frame clones and is missing some. The table lists approximately 300,000 clones, around 84% of them singletons. Treatment reported: around 19 received Ad26.COV2.S at low or high dose, single or two shots; 5 received placebo; per-sample allocation not given. The study sampled participants on day 63 after the first vaccine or placebo injection.

Sequenced here: peripheral blood, sampled in a trial of Ad26.COV2.S vaccine versus placebo. This sequence originates from a person between 18 and 59 years old who received the Ad26.COV2.S COVID-19 vaccine or a placebo. This rearrangement joins TRBV10-3 to TRBJ1-4; 7 bases match TRBD1. In DNA form, the CDR3 reads TGTGCCATCAGTGTGACAGGGGAAAAACTGTTTTTT. The encoded protein is CAISVTGEKLFF.